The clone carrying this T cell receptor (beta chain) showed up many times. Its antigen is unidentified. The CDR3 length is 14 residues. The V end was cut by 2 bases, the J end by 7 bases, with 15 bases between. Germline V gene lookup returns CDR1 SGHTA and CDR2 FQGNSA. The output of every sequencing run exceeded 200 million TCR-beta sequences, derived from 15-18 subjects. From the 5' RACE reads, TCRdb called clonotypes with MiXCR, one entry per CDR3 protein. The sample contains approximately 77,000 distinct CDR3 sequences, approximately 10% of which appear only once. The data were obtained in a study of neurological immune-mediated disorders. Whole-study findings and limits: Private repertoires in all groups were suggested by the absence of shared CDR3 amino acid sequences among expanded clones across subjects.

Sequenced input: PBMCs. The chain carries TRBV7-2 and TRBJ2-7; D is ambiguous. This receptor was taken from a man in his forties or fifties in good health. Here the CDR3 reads CASSLSRSPREQYF. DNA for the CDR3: TGTGCCAGCAGCTTATCCAGGAGTCCGCGGGAGCAGTACTTC.